Listed below are T cell receptor beta chains from one sample, sequenced in a study of cytomegalovirus exposure and HLA in healthy donors. The table came from immunoSEQ multiplex PCR; TCRdb's copy has only in-frame clones and leaves some out. The specimen's table records roughly 46,000 clones. Sequenced material: PBMCs. These receptor sequences come from a woman aged 40 to 50 in good health and CMV-seronegative. Each CDR3 is given with its conserved first and last residue. D genes are given only for firm matches.

j_gene,d_gene,v_gene,CDR3nt,CDR3aa
TRBJ2-7,NA,TRBV5-6,TGTGCCAGCAGCTTGGCAGGGGCGCCGGACGAGCAGTACTTC,CASSLAGAPDEQYF
TRBJ2-1,NA,TRBV5-8,TGTGCCAGCAGCCTTTACAATGAGCAGTTCTTC,CASSLYNEQFF
TRBJ1-1,TRBD1,TRBV6-1,TGTGCCAGCAGTGAAATACCGGGACAGTACGACACTGAAGCTTTCTTT,CASSEIPGQYDTEAFF
TRBJ2-1,NA,TRBV4-1,TGCGCCAGTAGCGCTACTTTGAGGTCGGAGCAGTTCTTC,CASSATLRSEQFF
TRBJ2-7,NA,TRBV7-2,TGTGCCAGCAGCTTAGCGCGAGGACTCAACGGGGAGCAGTACTTC,CASSLARGLNGEQYF
TRBJ2-1,NA,TRBV4-3,TGCGCCAGCAGCCTTAGCGATCGTTCCTACAATGAGCAGTTCTTC,CASSLSDRSYNEQFF
TRBJ2-1,TRBD2,TRBV30,TGTGCCTGGAGAAGAGGGGGACTAGCGGGAGGGGCGACCTACAATGAGCAGTTCTTC,CAWRRGGLAGGATYNEQFF
TRBJ1-2,NA,TRBV14,TGTGCCAGCAGCCAAACCCACGGTGGCTACACCTTC,CASSQTHGGYTF
TRBJ2-1,TRBD2,TRBV5-1,TGCGCCAGCAGGGCTAGCGGAAGGGATGAGCAGTTCTTC,CASRASGRDEQFF
TRBJ1-1,NA,TRBV20-1,TGCGGAGGAAAATTCACCGAAGCTTTCTTT,CGGKFTEAFF
TRBJ1-5,NA,TRBV7-2,TGTGCCAGCAGCGTATCAACAGGGACTCAGCCCCAGCATTTT,CASSVSTGTQPQHF
TRBJ2-1,NA,TRBV7-2,TGTGCCAGCAGCCCCTATCCGTTCAATGAGCAGTTCTTC,CASSPYPFNEQFF
TRBJ1-1,NA,TRBV5-1,TGCGCCAGCAGCCGGGACTACTCGAACACTGAAGCTTTCTTT,CASSRDYSNTEAFF
TRBJ2-3,NA,TRBV29-1,TGCAGCGTTGAAAGAGGCACAGATACGCAGTATTTT,CSVERGTDTQYF
TRBJ2-1,NA,TRBV30,TGTGCCTGGAGTGCCCTAGCGCCTGACAATGAGCAGTTCTTC,CAWSALAPDNEQFF
TRBJ1-5,NA,TRBV28,TGTGCCAGCAGTTTTTTAGGGGGCAATCAGCCCCAGCATTTT,CASSFLGGNQPQHF
TRBJ1-2,NA,TRBV18,TGTGCCAGCTCACCCCCAGGGATACCCTATGGCTACACCTTC,CASSPPGIPYGYTF
TRBJ2-1,NA,TRBV14,TGTGCCAGCAGCCAACTGGGGATAGCGGCAAAGCAGTTCTTC,CASSQLGIAAKQFF
TRBJ2-5,NA,TRBV15,TGTGCCACCAGTAAAAGTGGGGGGGAGACCCAGTACTTC,CATSKSGGETQYF
TRBJ2-2,TRBD1,TRBV6-5,TGTGCCAGCAGTTACTCCCAAGGACAGGACGAGCTGTTTTTT,CASSYSQGQDELFF
TRBJ1-2,NA,TRBV4-1,TGCGCCAGCAGCCAAGATCATGGCGTCAGGGCCTATGGCTACACCTTC,CASSQDHGVRAYGYTF
TRBJ2-5,NA,TRBV5-4,TGTGCCAGCAGATCCTTTGTTTCGACCCAGTACTTC,CASRSFVSTQYF
TRBJ1-5,TRBD1,TRBV27,TGTGCCAGCAGTTCGAGGGGACAGCGTAATCAGCCCCAGCATTTT,CASSSRGQRNQPQHF
TRBJ2-2,NA,TRBV16,TGTGCCAGCAGTGATGAGACCTTAGGAGAAGTCGACACCGGGGAGCTGTTTTTT,CASSDETLGEVDTGELFF
TRBJ2-2,TRBD2,TRBV6-4,TGTGCCAGCAGTGACTCTACTAGCGGGGGAAACACCGGGGAGCTGTTTTTT,CASSDSTSGGNTGELFF
TRBJ1-2,NA,TRBV4-3,TGCGCCAGCAGCCAAACGAGGGGGGGAGGCTATGGCTACACCTTC,CASSQTRGGGYGYTF
TRBJ2-7,TRBD2,TRBV10-3,TGTGCCATCAGGACTAGCGGGGACACCTACGAGCAGTACTTC,CAIRTSGDTYEQYF
TRBJ2-4,TRBD1,TRBV19,TGTGCCAGTAGTAATCCAGGGGGTACCAAAAACATTCAGTACTTC,CASSNPGGTKNIQYF
TRBJ2-2,NA,TRBV4-1,TGCGCCAGCAGCCAGTGGGGCGGAAGCCCCGGGGAGCTGTTTTTT,CASSQWGGSPGELFF
TRBJ2-5,TRBD2,TRBV13,TGTGCCAGCAGCTTACTAGCGGGAAATGTCGAGACCCAGTACTTC,CASSLLAGNVETQYF
TRBJ2-5,NA,TRBV18,TGTGCCAGCTCACCTCCGACTCAAGAGACCCAGTACTTC,CASSPPTQETQYF
TRBJ1-2,TRBD1,TRBV27,TGTGCCAGCACCTCCGTGGGACAGTTCTCTGGCTACACCTTC,CASTSVGQFSGYTF
TRBJ2-7,TRBD2,TRBV7-2,TGTGCCAGCAGCCACCGGATAGCGGGAGCGGACGCCTACGAGCAGTACTTC,CASSHRIAGADAYEQYF
TRBJ1-1,NA,TRBV9,TGTGCCAGCAGCGTAGGTTCGGGGTACACTGAAGCTTTCTTT,CASSVGSGYTEAFF
TRBJ1-2,TRBD1,TRBV18,TGTGCCAGCTCACCGGTACAGGGGGCTGGCTATGGCTACACCTTC,CASSPVQGAGYGYTF
TRBJ1-4,TRBD1,TRBV5-1,TGCGCCAGCAGCGCCGGGACAGGGGAAGAAAAACTGTTTTTT,CASSAGTGEEKLFF
TRBJ2-3,NA,TRBV2,TGTGCCAGCAGTGCGGACATAGGCACAGATACGCAGTATTTT,CASSADIGTDTQYF
TRBJ1-2,TRBD1,TRBV27,TGTGCCAGCAGAAGTAGCCGCCTCGACAGGGACCCGGTTGGTGGCTACACCTTC,CASRSSRLDRDPVGGYTF